The source of this T cell receptor (beta chain) is a study of cytomegalovirus exposure and HLA in healthy donors. CDR3 length: 11 amino acids. Per germline, CDR1 SSHAT and CDR2 FNYEAQ (reference sequence). The PCR was carried out with 60 Vbeta primers and 13 Jbeta primers. TCRdb's table, derived via immunoSEQ multiplex PCR, lists solely in-frame clones and lacks some. The table has some 200,000 clones, roughly 76% seen once. This clone was observed a few times. Its ends do not fully match the called genes, so a read error is possible. The sample comprised PBMCs. The receptor comes from a man in his forties in good health and CMV-seropositive. The chain uses TRBV7-7 and TRBJ2-1; 8 positions match TRBD1. CDR3 DNA: TGTGCTAGCAGCTCTCAGGGGGCCGTTATCTTC. Amino acids: CASSSQGAVIF.